The 25 T cell receptor beta chains reported below all come from one sample, sequenced in a study of T cells in Graves' hyperthyroidism and ophthalmopathy. Using RNA transcripts as the source, TCR beta CDR3 regions were amplified. First-round RT-PCR targeting the TCR CDR3 was performed with the HTBI primer set. One entry per CDR3 protein, called by TCRdb with MiXCR from the multiplex PCR reads. The data contain about 360,000 distinct CDR3 sequences, more than 15% of them seen just once; the ten biggest clones take up around 30%. Specimen: blood. The receptors stem from a woman under 30 with Graves' hyperthyroidism that later progressed to Graves' ophthalmopathy.

The V and J genes are TRBV20-1 and TRBJ2-1; D gene unclear. V gave up 3 bases and J gave up 2 bases, with 11 bases separating them. The CDR3 is 14 residues long. The germline gives CDR1 DFQATT, CDR2 SNEGSKA (reference sequence). CDR3 bases: TGCAGTGCTAGCAGCGTCGGAGCCTACAATGAGCAGTTCTTC. This translates into CSASSVGAYNEQFF.

This clonotype was counted ten times or more. CDR3 amino acids: CASSLLGGGNQPQHF. As DNA, the CDR3 is TGTGCCAGCAGCCTCCTAGGGGGGGGCAATCAGCCCCAGCATTTT. The chain combines TRBV28 with TRBJ1-5, with a weak D call TRBD1 (6 bases). The CDR3 length is 15 residues. With 6 bases removed from V and 2 bases from J, the gap between germline ends came to 14 bases. Germline V gene sequence: CDR1 MDHEN, CDR2 SYDVKM.

This clonotype was recorded at least ten times. The V and J genes are TRBV11-2 and TRBJ2-2; D is perhaps TRBD2 (5 bases). The V end was cut by 2 bases, the J end by 0 bases, with 10 bases between. The CDR3 runs to 16 residues. CDR1 and CDR2 from the germline V gene are SGHAT and FQNNGV. The CDR3 protein is CASSLIRGSNTGELFF. DNA for the CDR3: TGTGCCAGCAGCTTAATTCGGGGTTCGAACACCGGGGAGCTGTTTTTT.

This clonotype has just a few counts. This rearrangement joins TRBV15 to TRBJ1-4; weak D call: TRBD1 (6 bases). The V and J ends lost 5 bases and 0 bases respectively, with 13 bases between them. The CDR3 has 16 amino acids. The germline V gene encodes CDR1 LNHNV and CDR2 YYDKDF (reference sequence). CDR3 amino acids: CATSEGTHATNEKLFF. The CDR3 DNA is TGTGCCACCAGCGAAGGGACACATGCAACTAATGAAAAACTGTTTTTT.

This clonotype occurred many times. V gene TRBV18 combines with J gene TRBJ2-1, with D perhaps matching TRBD1 or TRBD2 (5 bases each). Looked up from germline, CDR1 is KGHSH and CDR2 is LQKENI. Trimming pared 1 base from V and 6 bases from J, leaving 16 bases between. This CDR3 region has 16 residues. The CDR3 DNA reads TGTGCCAGCTCACCACACGAGGTCGGGGCTTCCAATGAGCAGTTCTTC. It encodes CASSPHEVGASNEQFF.

The genes are TRBV9 and TRBJ2-3; maybe TRBD2 (6 bases). CDR3 length equals 14 residues. V shed 4 bases and J shed 3 bases, with 12 bases lying between them. Germline V gene data show CDR1 as SGDLS and CDR2 as YYNGEE. CDR3 loop: CASSMGTPTDTQYF. The CDR3 DNA sequence: TGTGCCAGCAGCATGGGGACTCCGACAGATACGCAGTATTTT.

Ten or more counts support this clonotype. The chain uses TRBV27 and TRBJ2-7; 10 bases match TRBD1. The CDR3 contains 15 residues. The V gene end was trimmed by 4 bases and the J gene end by 5 bases; junction bases not matched to a gene: 8. The V gene's germline CDR1 is MNHEY and CDR2 SMNVEV (reference sequence). CDR3 DNA sequence: TGTGCCAGCAGTTGGGGGGACAGGGGAAAGGACGAGCAGTACTTC. Its translation is CASSWGDRGKDEQYF.

The chain joins TRBV13 to TRBJ2-7, with D perhaps given as TRBD1 or TRBD2 (5 bases each). Between the trimmed V and J ends, which lost 5 bases and 4 bases, there was a span of 15 bases. CDR1 is PRHDT and CDR2 is FYEKMQ in the germline V gene (reference sequence). The length of the CDR3 is 14 residues. CDR3 residues: CASSLAGTKYEQYF. DNA for the CDR3: TGTGCCAGCAGCCTGGCCGGGACCAAATACGAGCAGTACTTC.

This clonotype has more than one count but fewer than ten. The gene calls are TRBV7-9 and TRBJ1-6; D unresolved. This CDR3 is 16 amino acids long. V was clipped by 0 bases and J by 9 bases, with 15 bases between them. The germline gives CDR1 SEHNR, CDR2 FQNEAQ (reference sequence). The CDR3 protein is CASSLARMGLSSPLHF. The CDR3 coding sequence is TGTGCCAGCAGCTTAGCGCGGATGGGGTTGAGTTCACCCCTCCACTTT.

This clonotype was detected ten times or more. The CDR3 sequence is CASSLGPGTGFDTQYF. The DNA for the CDR3 is TGTGCCAGCAGCTTAGGACCCGGGACAGGGTTTGATACGCAGTATTTT. The chain combines TRBV7-8 with TRBJ2-3, with TRBD1 matching over 9 bases. Trimming took 1 base from V and 6 from J; bases not matched to a gene: 8. This CDR3 is 16 amino acids long. CDR1 is SGHVS, CDR2 FQNEAQ, per germline. Full variable domain (outside the CDR3, taken from reference TRBV7-8 and TRBJ2-3): GAGVSQSPRYKVAKRGQDVALRCDPISGHVSLFWYQQALGQGPEFLTYFQNEAQLDKSGLPSDRFFAERPEGSVSTLKIQRTQQEDSAVYLCASSLGPGTGFDTQYFGPGTRLTVL.

This clonotype came up many times. The chain links TRBV18 to TRBJ2-2; TRBD2 agrees at 8 bases. The CDR3 has 15 amino acids. In germline, CDR1 is KGHSH, CDR2 LQKENI. J was trimmed by 5 bases and V by 1 base; bases with no gene match: 3. DNA of the CDR3: TGTGCCAGCTCACCACTTCGCGGGAGGACCGGGGAGCTGTTTTTT. The encoded protein is CASSPLRGRTGELFF.

This clonotype was picked up many times. The J gene is TRBJ2-5, the V gene TRBV27, with 11 bases matching TRBD1. J was trimmed by 4 bases and V by 4 bases; bases with no gene match: 8. CDR3 length: 16 amino acids. Germline V gene lookup returns CDR1 MNHEY and CDR2 SMNVEV (reference sequence). The CDR3 DNA reads as TGTGCCAGCAGTTCCTACGGGACAGGGGGTAGAGAGACCCAGTACTTC. Translating it yields CASSSYGTGGRETQYF.

This clonotype was seen at least ten times. This sequence joins TRBV6-2 or TRBV6-3 and TRBJ2-7; weak D call: TRBD1 (5 bases). Germline lookup yields CDR1 MNHEY and CDR2 SVGEGT. The CDR3 is made up of 14 amino acids. V shed 5 bases and J shed 1 base, with 12 bases lying between them. In DNA form, the CDR3 reads TGTGCCAGCAGTACTTTGACAGCGTCCTACGAGCAGTACTTC. This encodes CASSTLTASYEQYF.

This chain links TRBV6-2 or TRBV6-3 with TRBJ2-6, with D possibly being TRBD2 (5 bases). The CDR3 consists of 15 residues. Germline V gene lookup returns CDR1 MNHEY and CDR2 SVGEGT. Trimming stripped 2 bases from V and 0 bases from J, with 5 bases between. The CDR3 DNA is TGTGCCAGCAGTTACCGGGGCTCTGGGGCCAACGTCCTGACTTTC. Protein product: CASSYRGSGANVLTF.

This clonotype has just a few counts. The V and J genes are TRBV15 and TRBJ2-1; D is unresolved. CDR1 is LNHNV and CDR2 is YYDKDF in the germline V gene (reference sequence). V dropped 1 base and J dropped 6 bases, with 4 bases sitting between them. This CDR3 has 12 amino acids. The CDR3 loop reads CATSRAINEQFF. The CDR3 nucleotides are TGTGCCACCAGCAGAGCCATCAATGAGCAGTTCTTC.

To note about this clonotype: With a much larger clone just one base away, this may be a read error. The rearrangement uses TRBV15 and TRBJ2-1, with D hard to call. Germline CDR1 reads LNHNV; CDR2 reads YYDKDF (reference sequence). This CDR3 is 13 amino acids long. Trimming took off 1 base at V and 10 bases at J, with 11 bases between the two ends. The CDR3 is CATSRARVAEQFF. For the CDR3, the DNA is TGTGCCACCAGCAGAGCAAGGGTAGCCGAGCAGTTCTTC.

This clonotype occurred many times. The CDR3 region has the DNA TGTGCCAGCAGTTCACAACCTAGCGGAAACCTCTTTATCACAGATACGCAGTATTTT. Protein sequence: CASSSQPSGNLFITDTQYF. This chain connects TRBV28 to TRBJ2-3, with 7 bases fitting TRBD2. This CDR3 is built from 19 residues. With V trimmed by 4 bases and J by 2 bases, 18 bases remained unmatched. Germline assignment: CDR1 MDHEN and CDR2 SYDVKM.

This clonotype was picked up many times. This sequence joins TRBV28 and TRBJ2-7; 8 positions agree with TRBD1. Germline assignment: CDR1 MDHEN and CDR2 SYDVKM. V shed 1 base and J 3 bases; nucleotides not matched to a gene: 5. This CDR3 comprises 15 residues. The CDR3 sequence: CASSLFSGTGYEQYF. The CDR3, as DNA: TGTGCCAGCAGTTTATTCTCCGGGACAGGCTACGAGCAGTACTTC.

Ten or more counts support this clonotype. V is TRBV5-1 and J is TRBJ1-1, with 7 bases that match TRBD1. Trimming removed 3 bases from V and 1 base from J; junction bases left unmatched: 3. Germline V lookup: CDR1 SGHRS, CDR2 YFSETQ. This CDR3 comprises 14 residues. The CDR3 DNA reads as TGCGCCAGCAGCTCGGGACAGAAGAACACTGAAGCTTTCTTT. Translated: CASSSGQKNTEAFF.

This clonotype came up many times. The chain combines TRBV5-1 with TRBJ2-7; 8 nucleotides line up with TRBD1. Germline V gene lookup returns CDR1 SGHRS and CDR2 YFSETQ. V trimming: 4 bases; J trimming: 1 base; junction bases outside the gene matches: 10. The CDR3 has 16 amino acids. The DNA for the CDR3 is TGCGCCAGCAGCCCTAGTGGGACAGGATGGTCCTACGAGCAGTACTTC. Amino acids: CASSPSGTGWSYEQYF.

Only one count was recorded for this clonotype. The chain is built from TRBV7-2 and TRBJ2-3, with TRBD2 identical over 10 bases. The ends lost 1 base at V and 4 bases at J; junction bases unmatched: 11. The CDR3 covers 18 residues. Germline CDR1 is SGHTA and CDR2 is FQGNSA. The CDR3 DNA is TGTGCCAGCAGCTTAGAGGTCCTAGCGGGAGAGAGTTCAGATACGCAGTATTTT. It specifies CASSLEVLAGESSDTQYF.

The chain recombines TRBV5-1 with TRBJ1-4; tentatively, D is TRBD1 (6 bases). The length of the CDR3 is 13 residues. Looked up from germline, CDR1 is SGHRS and CDR2 is YFSETQ. V lost 4 bases and J 8 bases, leaving 12 bases between the germline ends. CDR3 sequence (DNA): TGCGCCAGCAGCAACAGGGAAGGCGAAAAACTGTTTTTT. It yields the protein CASSNREGEKLFF. The entire variable domain, with the rest obtained from reference TRBV5-1 and TRBJ1-4, is as follows: KAGVTQTPRYLIKTRGQQVTLSCSPISGHRSVSWYQQTPGQGLQFLFEYFSETQRNKGNFPGRFSGRQFSNSRSEMNVSTLELGDSALYLCASSNREGEKLFFGSGTQLSVL.

The J gene is TRBJ2-7, the V gene TRBV9; D is possibly TRBD1 (5 bases). CDR1 and CDR2 (germline): SGDLS, YYNGEE. V shed 3 bases and J shed 6 bases, with 13 bases lying between them. The CDR3 totals 13 residues. The CDR3 reads CASSAEAGPEQYF. The CDR3 region has the DNA TGTGCCAGCAGCGCTGAGGCAGGGCCCGAGCAGTACTTC.

This clonotype has a count of ten or more. The chain has TRBV20-1 and TRBJ1-6, with 7 bases matching TRBD1. Germline V CDR1 and CDR2: DFQATT, SNEGSKA (reference sequence). After removal of 0 bases from V and 10 bases from J, the junction contained 12 bases not matched to a gene. CDR3 length: 16 amino acids. The CDR3 bases are TGCAGTGCTAGAGATTACAGGGGCTCTCAGGTATCACCCCTCCACTTT. Translated: CSARDYRGSQVSPLHF.

Turning to this clonotype: A much larger clone is a single base away; this may be a read error. CDR3 coding DNA: TGCGCCAGCAGCAACCCCCGGTGGGCGCTTAGCGCGAGTGTAGACGAGCAGTACTTC. Translated: CASSNPRWALSASVDEQYF. J is TRBJ2-7 and V is TRBV5-1; D perhaps matches TRBD2 (5 bases). V lost 4 bases to trimming and J lost 5 bases, with 31 bases between them. From germline, CDR1 is SGHRS and CDR2 YFSETQ. This CDR3 region has 19 residues.